These 10 T cell receptor beta chains were sequenced from one sample in a study of T-cell reconstitution after alpha-beta-depleted transplantation in children. Unique molecular identifiers were used in preparing the TCRbeta library. Via MiXCR, TCRdb re-called the PCR reads, giving one row per CDR3 protein. The table lists 400,000 to 500,000 distinct CDR3 sequences, about 11% of them singletons. This sample comprised PBMCs from the stem cell graft donor, obtained from the stem cell graft. The receptors derive from a human donor who donated a stem cell graft to a child with acute myeloid leukemia.

This clonotype was picked up a small number of times. The CDR3 nucleotides read TGTGCCAGCAGTTACGGGGGGCAGGGTACCGGGGAGCTGTTTTTT. Encoded protein: CASSYGGQGTGELFF. The chain combines TRBV6-5 with TRBJ2-2; D is possibly TRBD1 or TRBD2 (6 bases each). Per germline, CDR1 MNHEY and CDR2 SVGAGI. With 2 bases removed from V and 5 bases from J, the gap between germline ends came to 12 bases. The CDR3 has 15 residues.

This clonotype was seen at least ten times. The chain is built from TRBV5-1 and TRBJ2-5, with 7 bases matching TRBD2. The CDR3 contains 16 residues. CDR1 and CDR2 (germline): SGHRS, YFSETQ. V lost 4 bases and J lost 1; bases outside the gene matches: 10. CDR3 DNA sequence: TGCGCCAGCAGCCTGAATACCGGGACTACCCAAGAGACCCAGTACTTC. Protein: CASSLNTGTTQETQYF.

Only a few counts were recorded for this clonotype. V usage is TRBV20-1 and J usage is TRBJ1-1; 8 bases line up with TRBD1. The CDR3 extends over 13 amino acids. The germline V gene encodes CDR1 DFQATT and CDR2 SNEGSKA (reference sequence). J gave up 8 bases and V 3 bases, and 8 bases lay outside the gene matches. The CDR3 protein is CSASHRGYSEAFF. CDR3 bases: TGCAGTGCTAGCCACAGGGGGTATTCAGAAGCTTTCTTT.

This clonotype was found a few times. V is TRBV20-1 and J is TRBJ1-4, with D possibly TRBD1 on 5 matching bases. With 5 bases removed from V and 0 bases from J, the gap between germline ends came to 10 bases. The CDR3 is made up of 14 amino acids. The germline CDR1 and CDR2 sequences are DFQATT and SNEGSKA (reference sequence). The CDR3 is CSAGGGATNEKLFF. The CDR3 coding sequence is TGCAGTGCTGGGGGGGGTGCAACTAATGAAAAACTGTTTTTT.

This clonotype was observed at least ten times. The chain employs TRBV5-1 and TRBJ1-1; D is ambiguous. Germline CDR1 reads SGHRS; CDR2 reads YFSETQ. The CDR3 runs to 15 residues. The V end lost 0 bases, the J end lost 8 bases, and 17 bases lay between the germline ends. The CDR3 protein is CASSLVPLASSEAFF. The CDR3 DNA reads as TGCGCCAGCAGCTTGGTTCCGTTGGCTTCGAGCGAAGCTTTCTTT.

V usage is TRBV20-1 and J usage is TRBJ2-1; 13 bases match TRBD2. Germline CDR1 and CDR2: DFQATT and SNEGSKA (reference sequence). The J segment lost 4 bases and the V segment lost 5 bases, leaving 8 bases of the junction unmatched. The CDR3 runs to 16 residues. In DNA, the CDR3 is TGCAGTGCTTCCGGGACTAGCGGGACTTCTTACAATGAGCAGTTCTTC. It encodes CSASGTSGTSYNEQFF.

As concerns this clonotype: Given a much more abundant clone one base away, this may be a read error. The conserved closing phenylalanine or tryptophan is absent in this CDR3, likely reflecting a read error. This sequence joins TRBV4-2 and TRBJ2-7, with D possibly matching TRBD2 (6 bases). The germline gives CDR1 LGHNA, CDR2 YNFKEQ. The CDR3 covers 14 residues. The V end lost 6 bases, the J end lost 2 bases, and 14 bases lay between the germline ends. The CDR3 here is CASSPAEGAYEQYL. The CDR3 DNA reads TGTGCCAGCAGTCCAGCGGAGGGCGCCTACGAGCAGTACTTG.

The J gene is TRBJ1-2, the V gene TRBV9, with D possibly being TRBD1 (5 bases). CDR1 and CDR2 from the germline V gene are SGDLS and YYNGEE. The V and J ends lost 3 bases and 7 bases respectively, with 10 bases between them. CDR3 length: 12 amino acids. The CDR3: CASSAVGGGYTF. CDR3 coding DNA: TGTGCCAGCAGCGCGGTCGGGGGTGGCTACACCTTC.

This clonotype was found a few times. The J gene is TRBJ2-1, the V gene TRBV20-1; possible D gene TRBD2, 7 bases. Deletions cut 6 bases from V and 4 bases from J, with 16 bases between. Germline CDR1 reads DFQATT; CDR2 reads SNEGSKA (reference sequence). CDR3 length equals 14 residues. The CDR3 loop reads CSASGRGHYNEQFF. The CDR3 nucleotides read TGCAGTGCAAGCGGGCGGGGGCATTACAATGAGCAGTTCTTC.

This clonotype was observed at least ten times. The genes are TRBV5-1 and TRBJ1-1; TRBD1 matches at 7 bases. CDR3 length: 18 residues. CDR1 SGHRS and CDR2 YFSETQ come from the germline V gene. J was trimmed by 0 bases and V by 1 base; bases with no gene match: 12. CDR3 sequence reads: CASSLRGAGGKLNTEAFF. DNA of the CDR3: TGCGCCAGCAGCTTGAGGGGGGCAGGGGGAAAGTTGAACACTGAAGCTTTCTTT.